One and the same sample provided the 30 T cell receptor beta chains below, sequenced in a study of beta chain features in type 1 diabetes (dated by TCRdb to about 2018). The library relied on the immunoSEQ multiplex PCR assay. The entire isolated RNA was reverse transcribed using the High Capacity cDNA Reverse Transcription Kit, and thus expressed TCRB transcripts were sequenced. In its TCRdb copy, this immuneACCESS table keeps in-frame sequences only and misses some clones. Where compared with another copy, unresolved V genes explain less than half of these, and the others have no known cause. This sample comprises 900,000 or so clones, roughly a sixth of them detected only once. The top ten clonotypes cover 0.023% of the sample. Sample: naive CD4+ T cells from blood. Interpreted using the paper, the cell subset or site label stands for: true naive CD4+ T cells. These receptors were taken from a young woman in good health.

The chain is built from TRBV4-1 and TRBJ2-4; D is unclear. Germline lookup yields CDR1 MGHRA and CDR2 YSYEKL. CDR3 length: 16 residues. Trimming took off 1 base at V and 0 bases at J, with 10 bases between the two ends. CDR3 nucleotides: TGCGCCAGCAGCCAAGCACACACTCTAGCCAAAAACATTCAGTACTTC. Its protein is CASSQAHTLAKNIQYF.

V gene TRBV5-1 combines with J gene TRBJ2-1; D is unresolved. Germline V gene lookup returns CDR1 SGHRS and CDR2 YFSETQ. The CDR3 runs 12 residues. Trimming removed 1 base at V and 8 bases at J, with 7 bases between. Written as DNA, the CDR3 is TGCGCCAGCAGCTTGACGGGTTATGAGCAGTTCTTC. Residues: CASSLTGYEQFF.

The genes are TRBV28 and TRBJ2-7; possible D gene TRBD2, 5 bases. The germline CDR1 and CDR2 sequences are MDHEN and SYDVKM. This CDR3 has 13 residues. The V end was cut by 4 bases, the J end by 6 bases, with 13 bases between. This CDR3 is CASSSNVGVEQYF. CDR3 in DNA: TGTGCCAGCAGTTCCAATGTGGGAGTCGAGCAGTACTTC.

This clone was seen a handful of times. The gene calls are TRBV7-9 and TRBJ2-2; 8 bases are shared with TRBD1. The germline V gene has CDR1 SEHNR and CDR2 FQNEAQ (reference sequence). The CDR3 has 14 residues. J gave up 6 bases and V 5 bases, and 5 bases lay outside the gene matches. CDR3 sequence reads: CASSTGQGAGELFF. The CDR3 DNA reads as TGTGCCAGCAGCACTGGACAGGGCGCCGGGGAGCTGTTTTTT.

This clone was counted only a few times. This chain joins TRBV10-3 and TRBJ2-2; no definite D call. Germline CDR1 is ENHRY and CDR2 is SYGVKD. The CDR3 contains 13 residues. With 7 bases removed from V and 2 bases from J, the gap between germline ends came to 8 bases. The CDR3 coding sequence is TGTGCCATCACCCTCGGAAACACCGGGGAGCTGTTTTTT. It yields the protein CAITLGNTGELFF.

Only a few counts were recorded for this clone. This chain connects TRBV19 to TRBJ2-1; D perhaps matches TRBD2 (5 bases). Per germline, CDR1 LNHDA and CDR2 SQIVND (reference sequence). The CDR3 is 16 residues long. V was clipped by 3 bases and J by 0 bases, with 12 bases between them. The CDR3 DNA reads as TGTGCCAGTAGTATTAGACTGGGGAGCTCCTACAATGAGCAGTTCTTC. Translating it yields CASSIRLGSSYNEQFF.

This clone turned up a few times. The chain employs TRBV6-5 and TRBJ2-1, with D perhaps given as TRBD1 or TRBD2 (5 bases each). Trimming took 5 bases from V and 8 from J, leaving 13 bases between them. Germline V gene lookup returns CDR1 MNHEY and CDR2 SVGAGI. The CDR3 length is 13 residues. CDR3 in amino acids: CASSPWVGDEQFF. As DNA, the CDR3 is TGTGCCAGCAGTCCGTGGGTGGGGGATGAGCAGTTCTTC.

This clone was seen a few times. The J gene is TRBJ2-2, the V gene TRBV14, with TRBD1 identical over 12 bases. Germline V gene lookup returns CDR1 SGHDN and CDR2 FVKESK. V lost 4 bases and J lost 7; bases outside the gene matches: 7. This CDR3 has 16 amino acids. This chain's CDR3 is CASSPGDRGRIGELFF. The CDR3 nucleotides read TGTGCCAGCAGCCCAGGGGACAGGGGGCGAATCGGGGAGCTGTTTTTT.

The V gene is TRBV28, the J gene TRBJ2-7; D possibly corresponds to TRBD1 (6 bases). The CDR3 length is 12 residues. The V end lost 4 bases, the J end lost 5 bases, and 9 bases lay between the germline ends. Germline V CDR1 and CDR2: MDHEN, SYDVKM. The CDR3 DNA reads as TGTGCCAGCAGTTCCCACAGGGACGAGCAGTACTTC. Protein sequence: CASSSHRDEQYF.

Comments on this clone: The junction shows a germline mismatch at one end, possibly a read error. CDR3 DNA: TGTGCTAGCAGCTTAGATCTAGGGGTCGATGAGCAGTTCTTC. Translating gives CASSLDLGVDEQFF. V and J are TRBV7-7 and TRBJ2-1, with D possibly TRBD1 on 5 matching bases. Germline CDR1 and CDR2: SSHAT and FNYEAQ (reference sequence). CDR3 length equals 14 residues.

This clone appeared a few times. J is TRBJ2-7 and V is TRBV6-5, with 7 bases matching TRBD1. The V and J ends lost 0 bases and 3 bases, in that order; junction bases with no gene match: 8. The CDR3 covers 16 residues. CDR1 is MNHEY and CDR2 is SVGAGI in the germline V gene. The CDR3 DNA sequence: TGTGCCAGCAGTTACTCGCGGACAGGCGCCTACTACGAGCAGTACTTC. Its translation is CASSYSRTGAYYEQYF.

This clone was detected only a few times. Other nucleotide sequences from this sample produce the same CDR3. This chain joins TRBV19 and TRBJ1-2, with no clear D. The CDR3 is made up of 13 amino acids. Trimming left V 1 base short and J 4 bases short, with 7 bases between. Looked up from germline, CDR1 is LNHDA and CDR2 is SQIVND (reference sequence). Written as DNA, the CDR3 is TGTGCCAGTAGTATAGCGGGTACCTATGGCTACACCTTC. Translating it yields CASSIAGTYGYTF.

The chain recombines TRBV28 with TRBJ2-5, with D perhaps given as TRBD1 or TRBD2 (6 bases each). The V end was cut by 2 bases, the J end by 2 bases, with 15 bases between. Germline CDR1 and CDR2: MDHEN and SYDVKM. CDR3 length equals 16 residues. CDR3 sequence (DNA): TGTGCCAGCAGTTTAGGTCGGGGGCCCCGGCAAGAGACCCAGTACTTC. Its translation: CASSLGRGPRQETQYF.

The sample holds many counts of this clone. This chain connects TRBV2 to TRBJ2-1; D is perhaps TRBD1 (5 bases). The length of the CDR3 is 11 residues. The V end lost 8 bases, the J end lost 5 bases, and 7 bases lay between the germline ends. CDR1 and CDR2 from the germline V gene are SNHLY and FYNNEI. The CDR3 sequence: CASQGDNEQFF. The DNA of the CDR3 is TGTGCCAGCCAAGGGGACAATGAGCAGTTCTTC. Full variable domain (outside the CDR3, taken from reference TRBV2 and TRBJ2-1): EPEVTQTPSHQVTQMGQEVILRCVPISNHLYFYWYRQILGQKVEFLVSFYNNEISEKSEIFDDQFSVERPDGSNFTLKIRSTKLEDSAMYFCASQGDNEQFFGPGTRLTVL.

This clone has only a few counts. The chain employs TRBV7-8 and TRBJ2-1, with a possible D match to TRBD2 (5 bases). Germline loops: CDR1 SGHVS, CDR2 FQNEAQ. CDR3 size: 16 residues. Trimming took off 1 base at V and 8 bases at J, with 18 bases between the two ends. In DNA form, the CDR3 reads TGTGCCAGCAGCTTAGGGGCTAGCAGTCCTACATATGAGCAGTTCTTC. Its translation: CASSLGASSPTYEQFF.

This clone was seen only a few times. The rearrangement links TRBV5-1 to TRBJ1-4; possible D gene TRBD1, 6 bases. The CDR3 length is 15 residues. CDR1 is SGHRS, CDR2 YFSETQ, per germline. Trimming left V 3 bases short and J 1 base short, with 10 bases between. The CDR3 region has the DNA TGCGCCAGCAGCTACGGCAGGGGAACTAATGAAAAACTGTTTTTT. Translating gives CASSYGRGTNEKLFF.

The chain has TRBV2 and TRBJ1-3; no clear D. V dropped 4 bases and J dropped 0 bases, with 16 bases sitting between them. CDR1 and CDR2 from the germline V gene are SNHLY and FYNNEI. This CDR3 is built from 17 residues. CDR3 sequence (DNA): TGTGCCAGCAGTGCGATCCGAATTAAGAGCTCTGGAAACACCATATATTTT. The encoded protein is CASSAIRIKSSGNTIYF.

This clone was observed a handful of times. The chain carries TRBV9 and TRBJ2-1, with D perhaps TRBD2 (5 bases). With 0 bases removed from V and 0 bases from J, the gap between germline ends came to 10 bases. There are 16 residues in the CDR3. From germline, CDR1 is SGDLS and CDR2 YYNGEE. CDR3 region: CASSVVGGFSYNEQFF. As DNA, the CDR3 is TGTGCCAGCAGCGTAGTGGGCGGGTTCTCCTACAATGAGCAGTTCTTC.

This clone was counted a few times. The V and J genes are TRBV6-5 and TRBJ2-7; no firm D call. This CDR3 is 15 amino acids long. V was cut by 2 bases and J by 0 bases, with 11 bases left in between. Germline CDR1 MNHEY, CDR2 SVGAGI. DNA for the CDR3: TGTGCCAGCAGTTACACTGCAGGAGCCTCCTACGAGCAGTACTTC. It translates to CASSYTAGASYEQYF.

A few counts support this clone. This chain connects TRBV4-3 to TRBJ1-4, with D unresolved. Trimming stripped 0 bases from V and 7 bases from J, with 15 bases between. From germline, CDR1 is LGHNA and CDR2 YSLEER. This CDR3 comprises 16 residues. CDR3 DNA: TGCGCCAGCAGCCAAGAGGCCCACCGGCGTCCTGAAAAACTGTTTTTT. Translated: CASSQEAHRRPEKLFF.

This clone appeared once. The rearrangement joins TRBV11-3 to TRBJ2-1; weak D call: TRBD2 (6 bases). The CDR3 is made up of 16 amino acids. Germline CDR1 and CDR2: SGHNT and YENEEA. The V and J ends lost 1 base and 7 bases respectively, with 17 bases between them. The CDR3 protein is CASSLADMGRQNEQFF. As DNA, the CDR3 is TGTGCCAGCAGCTTAGCGGATATGGGGAGGCAAAATGAGCAGTTCTTC. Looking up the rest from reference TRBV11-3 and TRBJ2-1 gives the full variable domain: EAGVVQSPRYKIIEKKQPVAFWCNPISGHNTLYWYLQNLGQGPELLIRYENEEAVDDSQLPKDRFSAERLKGVDSTLKIQPAELGDSAVYLCASSLADMGRQNEQFFGPGTRLTVL.

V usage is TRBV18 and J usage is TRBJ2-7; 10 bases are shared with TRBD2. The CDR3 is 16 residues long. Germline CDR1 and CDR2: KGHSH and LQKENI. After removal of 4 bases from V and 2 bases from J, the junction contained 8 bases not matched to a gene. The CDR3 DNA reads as TGTGCCAGCTCACGACCGGGGACTAGCGAGACCTACGAGCAGTACTTC. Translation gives CASSRPGTSETYEQYF.

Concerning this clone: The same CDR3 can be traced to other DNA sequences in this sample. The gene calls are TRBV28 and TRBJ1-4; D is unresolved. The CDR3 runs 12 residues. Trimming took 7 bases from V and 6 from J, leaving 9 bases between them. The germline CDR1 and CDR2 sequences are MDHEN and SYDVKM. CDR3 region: CASTERDEKLFF. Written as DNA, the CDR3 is TGTGCCAGCACCGAACGAGATGAAAAACTGTTTTTT.

As DNA, the CDR3 is TGTGCCAGCTCCGACAGGCGCTATGGCTACACCTTC. Translating gives CASSDRRYGYTF. The V call is TRBV5-6, the J call TRBJ1-2; D possibly corresponds to TRBD1 (6 bases). V gave up 7 bases and J gave up 4 bases, with 11 bases separating them. The CDR3 totals 12 residues. The V gene's germline CDR1 is SGHDT and CDR2 YYEEEE. The entire variable domain, with the rest obtained from reference TRBV5-6 and TRBJ1-2, is as follows: DAGVTQSPTHLIKTRGQQVTLRCSPKSGHDTVSWYQQALGQGPQFIFQYYEEEERQRGNFPDRFSGHQFPNYSSELNVNALLLGDSALYLCASSDRRYGYTFGSGTRLTVV.

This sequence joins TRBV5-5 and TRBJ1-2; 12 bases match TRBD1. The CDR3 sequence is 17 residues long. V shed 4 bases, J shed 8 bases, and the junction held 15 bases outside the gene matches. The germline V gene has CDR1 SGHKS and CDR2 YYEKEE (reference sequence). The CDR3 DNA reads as TGTGCCAGCAGCACAGCTTACGGCGGGACAGGGGGCCGCGGCTACACCTTC. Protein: CASSTAYGGTGGRGYTF.

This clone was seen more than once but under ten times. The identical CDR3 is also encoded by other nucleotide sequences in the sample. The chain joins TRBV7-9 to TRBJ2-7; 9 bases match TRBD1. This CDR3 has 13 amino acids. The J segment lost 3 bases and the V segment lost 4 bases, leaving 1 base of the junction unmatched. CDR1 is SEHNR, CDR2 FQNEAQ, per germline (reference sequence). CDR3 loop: CASSWDRVYEQYF. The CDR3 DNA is TGTGCCAGCAGCTGGGACAGGGTCTACGAGCAGTACTTC.

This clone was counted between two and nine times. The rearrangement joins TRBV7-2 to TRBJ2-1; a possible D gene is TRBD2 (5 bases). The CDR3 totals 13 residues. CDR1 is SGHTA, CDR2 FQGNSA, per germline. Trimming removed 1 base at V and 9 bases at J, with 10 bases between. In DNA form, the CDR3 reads TGTGCCAGCAGCTTAGTAAGAGGGAGTGAGCAGTTCTTC. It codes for CASSLVRGSEQFF.

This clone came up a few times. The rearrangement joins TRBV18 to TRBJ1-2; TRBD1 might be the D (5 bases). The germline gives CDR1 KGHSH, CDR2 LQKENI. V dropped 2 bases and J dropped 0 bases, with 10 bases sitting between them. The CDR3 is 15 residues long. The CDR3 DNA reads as TGTGCCAGCTCACCAGGGGGGACCACTAACTATGGCTACACCTTC. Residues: CASSPGGTTNYGYTF.

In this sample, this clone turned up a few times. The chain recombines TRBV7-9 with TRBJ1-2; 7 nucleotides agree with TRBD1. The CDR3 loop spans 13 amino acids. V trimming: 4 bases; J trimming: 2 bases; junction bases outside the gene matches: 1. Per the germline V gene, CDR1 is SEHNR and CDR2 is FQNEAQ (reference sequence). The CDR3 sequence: CASSSQGNYGYTF. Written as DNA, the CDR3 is TGTGCCAGCAGCTCACAGGGGAACTATGGCTACACCTTC. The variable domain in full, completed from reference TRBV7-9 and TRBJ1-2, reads DTGVSQNPRHKITKRGQNVTFRCDPISEHNRLYWYRQTLGQGPEFLTYFQNEAQLEKSRLLSDRFSAERPKGSFSTLEIQRTEQGDSAMYLCASSSQGNYGYTFGSGTRLTVV.

The CDR3 nucleotides are TGCGCCAGCAGTTGGGGGAGGGGTTCCTACGAGCAGTACTTC. This translates into CASSWGRGSYEQYF. The chain combines TRBV5-1 with TRBJ2-7, with 7 nucleotides matching TRBD2. Trimming cost V 5 bases and J 1 base; bases outside gene matches: 6. Looked up from germline, CDR1 is SGHRS and CDR2 is YFSETQ. This CDR3 has 14 amino acids.